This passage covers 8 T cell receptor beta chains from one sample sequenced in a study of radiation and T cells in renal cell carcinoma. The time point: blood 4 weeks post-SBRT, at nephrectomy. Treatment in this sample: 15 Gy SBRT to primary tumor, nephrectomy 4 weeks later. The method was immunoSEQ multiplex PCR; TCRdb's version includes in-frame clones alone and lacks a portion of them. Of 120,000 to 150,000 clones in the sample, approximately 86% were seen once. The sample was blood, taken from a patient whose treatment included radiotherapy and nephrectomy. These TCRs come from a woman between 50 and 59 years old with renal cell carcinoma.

CDR3 bases: TGTGCCAGCAGTCGGACCGGGTCAGATACGCAGTATTTT. Its translation is CASSRTGSDTQYF. The chain couples TRBV6-5 to TRBJ2-3; D gene unclear. The CDR3 spans 13 residues. Germline-derived CDR1 and CDR2 are MNHEY and SVGAGI. V lost 5 bases to trimming and J lost 4 bases, with 10 bases between them.

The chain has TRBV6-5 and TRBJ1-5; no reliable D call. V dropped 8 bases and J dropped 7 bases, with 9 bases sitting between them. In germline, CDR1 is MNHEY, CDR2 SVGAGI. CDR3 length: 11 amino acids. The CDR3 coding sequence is TGTGCCAGCGGGCGTAACCAGCCCCAGCATTTT. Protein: CASGRNQPQHF.

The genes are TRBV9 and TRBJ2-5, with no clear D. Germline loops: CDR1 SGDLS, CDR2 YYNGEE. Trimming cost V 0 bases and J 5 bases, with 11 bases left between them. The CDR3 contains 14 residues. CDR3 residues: CASSVGQRMETQYF. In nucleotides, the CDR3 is TGTGCCAGCAGCGTAGGCCAGAGGATGGAGACCCAGTACTTC. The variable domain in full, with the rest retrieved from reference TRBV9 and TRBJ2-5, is DSGVTQTPKHLITATGQRVTLRCSPRSGDLSVYWYQQSLDQGLQFLIQYYNGEERAKGNILERFSAQQFPDLHSELNLSSLELGDSALYFCASSVGQRMETQYFGPGTRLLVL.

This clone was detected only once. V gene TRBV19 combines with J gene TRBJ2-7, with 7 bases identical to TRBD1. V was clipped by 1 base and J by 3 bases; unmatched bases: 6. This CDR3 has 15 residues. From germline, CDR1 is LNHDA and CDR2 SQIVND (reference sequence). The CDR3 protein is CASSIADSGGYEQYF. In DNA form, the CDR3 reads TGTGCCAGTAGTATAGCTGATTCAGGGGGCTACGAGCAGTACTTC.

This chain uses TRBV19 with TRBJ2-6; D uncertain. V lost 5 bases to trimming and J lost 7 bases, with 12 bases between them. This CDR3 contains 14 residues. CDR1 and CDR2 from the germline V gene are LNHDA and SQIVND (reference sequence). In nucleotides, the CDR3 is TGTGCCAGTAGTCTGATGTGGGGAGCCAACGTCCTGACTTTC. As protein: CASSLMWGANVLTF.

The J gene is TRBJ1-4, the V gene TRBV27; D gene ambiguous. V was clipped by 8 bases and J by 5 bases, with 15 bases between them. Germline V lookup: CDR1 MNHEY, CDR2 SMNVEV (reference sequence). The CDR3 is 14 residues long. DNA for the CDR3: TGTGCCAGCCGAAAATCCGTCCCGAATGAAAAACTGTTTTTT. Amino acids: CASRKSVPNEKLFF.

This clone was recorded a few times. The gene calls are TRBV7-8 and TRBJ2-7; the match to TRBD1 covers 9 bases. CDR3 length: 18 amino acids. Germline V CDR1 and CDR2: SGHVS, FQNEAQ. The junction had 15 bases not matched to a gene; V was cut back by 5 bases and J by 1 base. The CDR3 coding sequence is TGTGCCAGCAGCCCATATTCCGGGACAGGGCCCCTTTCCTACGAGCAGTACTTC. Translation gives CASSPYSGTGPLSYEQYF. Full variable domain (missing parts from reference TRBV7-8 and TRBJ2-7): GAGVSQSPRYKVAKRGQDVALRCDPISGHVSLFWYQQALGQGPEFLTYFQNEAQLDKSGLPSDRFFAERPEGSVSTLKIQRTQQEDSAVYLCASSPYSGTGPLSYEQYFGPGTRLTVT.

The CDR3 spells CASSQENRDRTLSEQYF. CDR3 nucleotide sequence: TGCGCCAGCAGTCAAGAAAACCGGGACAGGACCCTCAGCGAGCAGTACTTC. V gene TRBV23-1 combines with J gene TRBJ2-7; TRBD1 matches 8 bases. TRBV23-1 is designated an ORF whose function remains uncertain. The CDR3 extends over 17 amino acids. Germline trimming cut 2 bases from V and 6 bases from J; bases unmatched to any gene: 15.